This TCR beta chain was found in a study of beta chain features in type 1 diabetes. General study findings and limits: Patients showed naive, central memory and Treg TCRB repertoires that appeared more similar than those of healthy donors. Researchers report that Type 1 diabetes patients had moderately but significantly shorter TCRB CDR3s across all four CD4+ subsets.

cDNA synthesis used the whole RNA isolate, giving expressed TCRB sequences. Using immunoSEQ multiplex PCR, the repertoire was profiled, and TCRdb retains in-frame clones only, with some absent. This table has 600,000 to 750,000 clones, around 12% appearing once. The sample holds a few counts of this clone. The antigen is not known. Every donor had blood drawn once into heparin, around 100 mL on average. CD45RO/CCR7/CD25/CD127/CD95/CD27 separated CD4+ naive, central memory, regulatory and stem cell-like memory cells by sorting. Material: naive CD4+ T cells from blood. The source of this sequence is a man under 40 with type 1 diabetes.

For the CDR3, the DNA is TGCGCCTGTTCATGGGCGTCGAACACCGGGGAGCTGTTTTTT. Protein sequence: CACSWASNTGELFF. V usage is TRBV4-3 and J usage is TRBJ2-2; D is unclear. Germline-derived CDR1 and CDR2 are LGHNA and YSLEER. CDR3 length: 14 amino acids. V lost 11 bases, J lost 0 bases, and 13 bases lay in between.